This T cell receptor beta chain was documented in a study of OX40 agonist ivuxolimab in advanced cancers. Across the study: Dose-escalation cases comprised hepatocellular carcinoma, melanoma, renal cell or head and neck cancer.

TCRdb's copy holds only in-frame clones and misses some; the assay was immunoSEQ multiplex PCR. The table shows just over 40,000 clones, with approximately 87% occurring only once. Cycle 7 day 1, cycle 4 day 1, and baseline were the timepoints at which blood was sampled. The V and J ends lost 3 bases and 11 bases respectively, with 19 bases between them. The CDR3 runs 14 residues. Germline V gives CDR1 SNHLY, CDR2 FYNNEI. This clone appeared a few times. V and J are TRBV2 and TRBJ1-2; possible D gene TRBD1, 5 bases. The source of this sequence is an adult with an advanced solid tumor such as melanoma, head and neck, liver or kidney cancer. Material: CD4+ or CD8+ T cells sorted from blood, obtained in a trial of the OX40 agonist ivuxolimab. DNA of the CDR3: TGTGCCAGCAGTGATGGGCTAGGGACTGAACCTTACACCTTC. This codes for CASSDGLGTEPYTF.